This TCR beta chain was recovered during a study of shared clonotypes between healthy human individuals. General study findings and limits: Clonotypes shared by all four donors outscored non-shared clonotypes in generation probability. Few donors limited the genetic and exposure-history diversity represented.

In the authors' workflow: From ImmunoSEQ came sequences covering only the junction and carrying no quality scores, so filtering differed. Profiled with immunoSEQ multiplex PCR; TCRdb holds only in-frame clones, not every one. That table gives V, J and clone size, and the DNA gave D and trimming. The sample has about 2,100,000 clones; approximately 94% are singletons. As defined, naive CD8 cells were CD45RO-negative and positively selected for CCR7, with terminally differentiated effector memory CD45RA+ cells excluded. Germline loops: CDR1 MNHNY, CDR2 SVGAGI (reference sequence). V shed 2 bases and J 7 bases; nucleotides not matched to a gene: 10. The CDR3 extends over 16 amino acids. Note on this clone: What it recognizes is unknown.

The material sequenced was naive CD8+ T cells from PBMCs. The chain recombines TRBV6-6 with TRBJ2-1; 8 bases fit TRBD2. The receptor's source is a man aged 18 to 30 in good health. Some clones in this sample may be carry-over from other donors' samples. Written as DNA, the CDR3 is TGTGCCAGCAGTTACCAGCGGGAGATGGGGCAGAATGAGCAGTTCTTC. It translates to CASSYQREMGQNEQFF.